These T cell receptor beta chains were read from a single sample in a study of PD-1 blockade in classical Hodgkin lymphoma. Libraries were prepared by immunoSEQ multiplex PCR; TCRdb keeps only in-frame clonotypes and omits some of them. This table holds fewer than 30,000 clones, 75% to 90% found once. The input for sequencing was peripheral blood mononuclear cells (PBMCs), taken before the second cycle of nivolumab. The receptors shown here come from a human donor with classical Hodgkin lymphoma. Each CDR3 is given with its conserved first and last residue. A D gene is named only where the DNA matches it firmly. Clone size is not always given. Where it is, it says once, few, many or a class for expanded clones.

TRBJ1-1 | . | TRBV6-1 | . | TGTGCCAGCAGCTTTACGGACACTGAAGCTTTCTTT | CASSFTDTEAFF
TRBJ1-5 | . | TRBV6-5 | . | TGTGCCAGCAGACATCTAAGCAATCAGCCCCAGCATTTT | CASRHLSNQPQHF
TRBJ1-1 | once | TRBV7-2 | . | TGTGCCAGCAGCTTAGCTACACGGTGGTTCTTT | CASSLATRWFF
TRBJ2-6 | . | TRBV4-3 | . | TGCGCCAGCAGCCACACAGGGCCTGGGGCCAACGTCCTGACTTTC | CASSHTGPGANVLTF
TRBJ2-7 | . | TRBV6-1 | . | TGTGCCAGCAGCCTCCCGAGGAACGAGCAGTACTTC | CASSLPRNEQYF
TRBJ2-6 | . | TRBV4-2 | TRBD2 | TGTGCCAGCAGCCACGCGGGAGACTCTGGGGCCAACGTCCTGACTTTC | CASSHAGDSGANVLTF
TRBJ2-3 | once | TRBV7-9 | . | TGTGCCAGCAGCCAGGACCTAGCCTGGGATACGCAGTATTTT | CASSQDLAWDTQYF
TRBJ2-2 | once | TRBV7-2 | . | TGTGCCAGCAGCTACCCCCCTAGCGTCCCGCGCGACACCGGGGAGCTGTTTTTT | CASSYPPSVPRDTGELFF
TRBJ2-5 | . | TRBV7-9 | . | TGTGCCAGCAGACCAAGCACTCCCTCAACCTACCAAGAGACCCAGTACTTC | CASRPSTPSTYQETQYF
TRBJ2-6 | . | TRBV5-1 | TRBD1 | TGCGCCAGCAGCTACAGGGGCTTTAGTGGGTCTGGGGCCAACGTCCTGACTTTC | CASSYRGFSGSGANVLTF
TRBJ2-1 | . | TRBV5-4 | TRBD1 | TGTGCCAGCAGCCAGGCACCGGGACAGGGTGGCAATGAGCAGTTCTTC | CASSQAPGQGGNEQFF
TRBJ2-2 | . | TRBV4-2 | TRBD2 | TGTGCCAGCAGCTTTGGACTAGCGGGAGTCGGGGAGCTGTTTTTT | CASSFGLAGVGELFF
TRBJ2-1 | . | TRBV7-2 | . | TGTGCCAGCAGCTTTGGACCCTACAATGAGCAGTTCTTC | CASSFGPYNEQFF
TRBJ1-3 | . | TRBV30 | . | TGTGCCTCTCACTCCGAATATGATGGAAACACCATATATTTT | CASHSEYDGNTIYF
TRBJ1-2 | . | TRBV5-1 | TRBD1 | TGCGCCAGCAGCTCGGCCGGGACAGGGGTGGGAGGCTACACCTTC | CASSSAGTGVGGYTF
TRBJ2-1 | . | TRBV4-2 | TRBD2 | TGTGCCAGCAGCCTGTCGGGACTAGCGGAGATCTACAATGAGCAGTTCTTC | CASSLSGLAEIYNEQFF
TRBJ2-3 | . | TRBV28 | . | TGTGCCAGCAGTACCGGGATCTCCTTAACAACAGCCGATACGCAGTATTTT | CASSTGISLTTADTQYF
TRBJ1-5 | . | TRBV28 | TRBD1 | TGTGCCAGCAGTGGGGGACAGGGCGGCAATCAGCCCCAGCATTTT | CASSGGQGGNQPQHF
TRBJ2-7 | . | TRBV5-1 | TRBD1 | TGCGCCAGCAGCTTGGAGGGGGCAGGGGGTATCGACGAGCAGTACTTC | CASSLEGAGGIDEQYF
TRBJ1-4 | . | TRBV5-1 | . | TGCGCCAGCAGCTCCGGCCGGCGGGGGGGTAATGAAAAACTGTTTTTT | CASSSGRRGGNEKLFF
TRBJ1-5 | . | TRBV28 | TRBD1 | TGTGCCAGCAGTTTATTTTGGACAGGGGGCAGGGGTCAGCCCCAGCATTTT | CASSLFWTGGRGQPQHF
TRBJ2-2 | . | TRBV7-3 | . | TGTGCCAGCAGCCGCGGAACCGGGGAGCTGTTTTTT | CASSRGTGELFF
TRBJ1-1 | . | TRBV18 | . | TGTGCCAGCTCACCAGGGGCTGAAGCTTTCTTT | CASSPGAEAFF
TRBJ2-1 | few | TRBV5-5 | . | TGTGCCAGCAGGGCCTCCCCCGGGAGCGGGAATGAGCAGTTCTTC | CASRASPGSGNEQFF
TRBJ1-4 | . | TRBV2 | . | TGTGCCAGCAGGGAACAAGGGGGTTTTAATGAAAAACTGTTTTTT | CASREQGGFNEKLFF
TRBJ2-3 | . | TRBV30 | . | TGTGCCTGGAGTGGTTTGCGCAATACGCAGTATTTT | CAWSGLRNTQYF
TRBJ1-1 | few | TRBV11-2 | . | TGTGCCAGCAGCTCTGAAGGAGTCGGCTCTGAAGCTTTCTTT | CASSSEGVGSEAFF
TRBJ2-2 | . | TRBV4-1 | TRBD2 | TGCGCCAGCAGCCAAGATCGGCGACTAGCGGGACGCGGCACCGGGGAGCTGTTTTTT | CASSQDRRLAGRGTGELFF
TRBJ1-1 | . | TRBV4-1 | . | TGCGCCAGCGTGGGGAGCACTGAAGCTTTCTTT | CASVGSTEAFF
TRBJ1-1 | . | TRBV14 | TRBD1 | TGTGCCAGCAGCCAAGCCGGGACAGGGGGCGCGGGCACTGAAGCTTTCTTT | CASSQAGTGGAGTEAFF
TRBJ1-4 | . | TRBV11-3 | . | TGTGCCAGCAGCCCTCCGGGACGGAGCCTTAATGAAAAACTGTTTTTT | CASSPPGRSLNEKLFF
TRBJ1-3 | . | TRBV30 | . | TGTGCCTGGAGTGTGACAGCCCGCTCTGGAAACACCATATATTTT | CAWSVTARSGNTIYF
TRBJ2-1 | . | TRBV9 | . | TGTGCCAGCAGCGTAGGCCGGAGCAGTAATGAGCAGTTCTTC | CASSVGRSSNEQFF
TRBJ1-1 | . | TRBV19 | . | TGTGCCAGTGCAAGGGCAAAAATGAACACTGAAGCTTTCTTT | CASARAKMNTEAFF
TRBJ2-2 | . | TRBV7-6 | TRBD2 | TGTGCCAGCAGCTTTCGTGGCGGGGGGACCGGGGAGCTGTTTTTT | CASSFRGGGTGELFF
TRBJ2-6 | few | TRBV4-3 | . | TGCGCCAGCAGCCAAGTTACTGGGGCCAACGTCCTGACTTTC | CASSQVTGANVLTF
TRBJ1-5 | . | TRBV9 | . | TGTGCCAGCAGCGCCGGGGGGCAGAGCAATCAGCCCCAGCATTTT | CASSAGGQSNQPQHF
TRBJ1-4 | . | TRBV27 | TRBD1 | TGTGCCAGCAGTTCCGGGACAGCGGGAGAAAAACTGTTTTTT | CASSSGTAGEKLFF
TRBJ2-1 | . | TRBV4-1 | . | TGCGCCAGCAGCCAAGGGGGGTCCCCCTACAATGAGCAGTTCTTC | CASSQGGSPYNEQFF
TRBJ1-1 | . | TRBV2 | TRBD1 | TGTGCCAGCAGAGATAGGGGACAGACGAACACTGAAGCTTTCTTT | CASRDRGQTNTEAFF
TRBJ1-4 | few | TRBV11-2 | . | TGTGCCAGCAGCTTGGGTAGCGGGGGAAAACTGTTTTTT | CASSLGSGGKLFF
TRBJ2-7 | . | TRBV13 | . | TGTGCCAGCAGCATTCGGACGACGAGCTACGAGCAGTACTTC | CASSIRTTSYEQYF
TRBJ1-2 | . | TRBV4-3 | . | TGCGCCAGCAGCCAACGACAGGTGGACTATGGCTACACCTTC | CASSQRQVDYGYTF
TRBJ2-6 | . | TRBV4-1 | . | TGCGCCAGCAGCCAGGCGACGGTCTCTGGGGCCAACGTCCTGACTTTC | CASSQATVSGANVLTF
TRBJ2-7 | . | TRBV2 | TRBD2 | TGTGCCAGCAGACGAAGACTAGCGAACTACGAGCAGTACTTC | CASRRRLANYEQYF
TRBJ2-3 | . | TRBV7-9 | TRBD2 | TGTGCCAGCAGCCCCCCGGGAGGGAGGACTAGAGATACGCAGTATTTT | CASSPPGGRTRDTQYF
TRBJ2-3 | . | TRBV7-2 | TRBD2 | TGTGCCAGCAGCTTATCCGGACTAGCGGGAGTCGTTACGCAGTATTTT | CASSLSGLAGVVTQYF
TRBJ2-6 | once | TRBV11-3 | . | TGTGCCAGCAGCCCCCGACGAGGACTTGGGGCCAACGTCCTGACTTTC | CASSPRRGLGANVLTF
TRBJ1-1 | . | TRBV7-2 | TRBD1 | TGTGCCAGCAGCCAAGCAGGGGGCCGTGATGAAGCTTTCTTT | CASSQAGGRDEAFF
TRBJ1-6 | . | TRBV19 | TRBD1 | TGTGCCAGTACCCTGACAGGGGTGCAATCACCCCTCCACTTT | CASTLTGVQSPLHF
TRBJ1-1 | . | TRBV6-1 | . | TGTGCCAGCAGTCCCCTGGCAGGAGGGGGGACTGAAGCTTTCTTT | CASSPLAGGGTEAFF
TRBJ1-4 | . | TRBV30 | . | TGTGCCTGGAGTGAGGGCCCAACTAATGAAAAACTGTTTTTT | CAWSEGPTNEKLFF
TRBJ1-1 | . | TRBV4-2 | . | TGTGCCAGCAGCTTGCGCAGGAACACTGAAGCTTTCTTT | CASSLRRNTEAFF
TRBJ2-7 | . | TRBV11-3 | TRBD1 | TGTGCCAGCAGTCAATCCGGGACAGGATCCTACGAGCAGTACTTC | CASSQSGTGSYEQYF
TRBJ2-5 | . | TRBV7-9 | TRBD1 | TGTGCCAGCAGGCGACAGGGGCAAGAGACCCAGTACTTC | CASRRQGQETQYF
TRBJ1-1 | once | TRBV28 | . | TGTGCCAGCGGTGTCGGGGGTAGGGTGAACACTGAAGCTTTCTTT | CASGVGGRVNTEAFF
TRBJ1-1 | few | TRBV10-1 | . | TGCGCCAGCAGTGATGGAACCTGGAACACTGAAGCTTTCTTT | CASSDGTWNTEAFF
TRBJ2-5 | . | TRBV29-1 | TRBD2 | TGCAGCACCGAGACTAGCGGTTTCCAGTACTTC | CSTETSGFQYF
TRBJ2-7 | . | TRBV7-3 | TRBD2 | TGTGCCAGCAGCCTGAGGTTACGCGCTAGCGGTGGTCGGGAGCAGTACTTC | CASSLRLRASGGREQYF
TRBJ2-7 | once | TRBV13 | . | TGTGCCAGCAGCTTAGGATCCTCGAACTCCTACGAGCAGTACTTC | CASSLGSSNSYEQYF